This TCR beta chain was identified during a study of T-cell memory formation after mild COVID-19. Broader study findings: Clones shrinking between day 15 and 85 showed a balanced CD4/CD8 split, and those that grew later tilted toward CD4+.

Germline loops: CDR1 SGHRS, CDR2 YFSETQ. The CDR3 is 15 residues long. Turning to this clonotype: What it binds is not known. A much larger clone lies one base from this, so it may be a read error.

Researchers used 5'RACE with constant-segment primers to make TCR alpha and TCR beta cDNA libraries that carry sample barcodes and UMIs. TCRdb passed the 5' RACE reads through MiXCR, listing each CDR3 protein once. The data contain 100,000 to 150,000 distinct CDR3 sequences, more than 15% of them singletons. Material: PBMCs or a T cell subset sorted from them (not recorded which). This chain connects TRBV5-1 to TRBJ2-5; 9 bases are a match to TRBD2. This receptor was obtained from an adult woman who had mild COVID-19 (a few samples of this study predate the infection). Cell type and time point are not known. CDR3 loop: CASSFGLAQAETKYF. CDR3 nucleotide sequence: TGCGCCAGCAGCTTCGGACTAGCGCAGGCAGAGACCAAGTACTTC.